This TCR beta chain was recorded in a study of shared clonotypes between healthy human individuals. Study background: Three plates were used per donor for CD4 naive, three for CD4 memory, two for CD8 naive and one for CD8 memory. Study-level points and caveats: Enrolling few donors narrowed the genetic and exposure-history diversity that was represented. Clonotype sharing among donors was expected to depend on sequencing depth.

On this clone itself: As yet, its antigen is unknown.

Each subset's genomic DNA was split evenly across several immunoSEQ plates. Repertoires were generated with immunoSEQ multiplex PCR, while TCRdb's copy carries only in-frame clones and drops some. The table records millions of clones, just over 90% of them present only once. Trimming at V came to 4 bases and at J to 5 bases, leaving 4 bases not matched to a gene. CDR1 and CDR2 (germline): MDHEN, SYDVKM. CDR3 length: 15 residues. Naivety among CD8 cells was defined by CD45RO negativity and positive CCR7 selection, thereby excluding terminally differentiated effector memory CD45RA+ cells. The chain links TRBV28 to TRBJ2-1, with TRBD2 matching over 11 bases. This TCR came from a man aged 18 to 29 in good health. Some clones in this sample may be carry-over from other donors' samples. Sequenced material: naive CD8+ T cells from PBMCs. CDR3 amino acids: CASSSLAGDNNEQFF. The CDR3 DNA reads TGTGCCAGCAGTTCACTAGCGGGAGATAACAATGAGCAGTTCTTC.